This T cell receptor beta chain emerged from a study of blood T cell repertoires in COVID-19. As processed by the authors: Reference gene primers were amplified, and this amplification served to estimate nucleated cell counts. The assay was immunoSEQ multiplex PCR, and TCRdb's table has in-frame clones only and misses some. That table is the source of V, J and clone size, and D and trimming were worked out from the DNA. The table lists around 250,000 clones, 80% to 90% of them singletons. The CDR3 runs to 13 residues. CDR1 is MDHEN and CDR2 is SYDVKM in the germline V gene. Trimming took 1 base from V and 9 from J, leaving 9 bases between them.

The V call is TRBV28, the J call TRBJ2-2; TRBD1 might be the D (6 bases). Input material: PBMCs or T cells enriched from blood (not recorded which). The source of this sequence is a woman aged 40 to 55 who had been exposed to COVID-19. CDR3 sequence: CASSLLWGRELFF. The CDR3 bases are TGTGCCAGCAGTTTATTATGGGGGCGGGAGCTGTTTTTT. The variable domain in full, with the rest retrieved from reference TRBV28 and TRBJ2-2, is DVKVTQSSRYLVKRTGEKVFLECVQDMDHENMFWYRQDPGLGLRLIYFSYDVKMKEKGDIPEGYSVSREKKERFSLILESASTNQTSMYLCASSLLWGRELFFGEGSRLTVL.